A selection of T cell receptor beta chains follows, all from one sample in a study. TCRdb redid the calling of the 5' RACE reads with MiXCR, one entry per CDR3 protein. Of just under 65,000 distinct CDR3 sequences in the sample, around a fifth are singletons; the top ten hold about 3%. The sequencing input was memory CD4+ T cells sorted from a lymph node. Source of these receptors: a female donor with breast cancer. CDR3s include the opening cysteine and the closing phenylalanine or tryptophan.

j_gene	v_gene	CDR3aa
TRBJ1-4	TRBV5-1	CASSLASTNEKLFF
TRBJ2-3	TRBV29-1	CSVGGLARDTQYF
TRBJ2-1	TRBV20-1	CSASEASRRNNEQFF
TRBJ2-7	TRBV6-5	CASKADGSYEQYF
TRBJ2-1	TRBV20-1	CSASRAGNEQFF
TRBJ2-1	TRBV4-2	CASSQDGRQGVNEQFF
TRBJ1-4	TRBV7-2	CASSLTRDVTAEKLFF
TRBJ2-2	TRBV7-9	CASSSDWDRGELFF
TRBJ2-7	TRBV2	CASTPSSYEQYF
TRBJ2-7	TRBV7-9	CASSLSQTRGYEQYF
TRBJ2-3	TRBV6-2/TRBV6-3	CASNGGSRQQAQYF
TRBJ2-1	TRBV5-1	CASRVGDNNEQFF
TRBJ2-3	TRBV19	CASSSSGGTDTQYF
TRBJ2-5	TRBV9	CASSTSGRARETQYF
TRBJ1-2	TRBV4-1	CASSQDRFFSRTPTYGYTF
TRBJ1-6	TRBV15	CASSRDRGAESPLHF
TRBJ1-2	TRBV3-1	CASSRQGGGYTF
TRBJ1-2	TRBV5-1	CASSPGGQGIGYTF
TRBJ2-5	TRBV3-1	CASSQDLPGKETQYF
TRBJ2-3	TRBV4-1	CASSQASGTQYF
TRBJ1-2	TRBV7-2	CAASLGVGYGYTF
TRBJ2-3	TRBV7-9	CASSTDRNTQYF
TRBJ2-7	TRBV7-2	CASSLEVPPRLEQYF
TRBJ1-2	TRBV7-2	CASSLGARGPIYGYTF
TRBJ2-7	TRBV24-1	CATSDSGLAGPVYEQYF
TRBJ2-5	TRBV9	CASSVEGLETQYF
TRBJ2-7	TRBV7-9	CASSLEGFAGEKYF
TRBJ1-1	TRBV4-3	CASSQQTGLGTEAFF
TRBJ1-2	TRBV20-1	CSASDPTGYGYTF
TRBJ2-5	TRBV5-1	CASSGSGTDQETQYF
TRBJ1-5	TRBV24-1	CATSDLIGDRVEGNQPQHF
TRBJ1-1	TRBV7-2	CASSPQGFDSEAFF
TRBJ2-7	TRBV20-1	CSARPGTGYREQYF
TRBJ2-7	TRBV5-1	CASSFGQAGYEQYF
TRBJ2-2	TRBV6-1	CASSEARRAPHTGELFF
TRBJ2-3	TRBV20-1	CSATSKSTQYF
TRBJ2-3	TRBV9	CASSAGNRPTDTQYF
TRBJ2-1	TRBV6-1	CASREGPTGTTEQFF
TRBJ1-1	TRBV10-3	CASSGGQLNTEAFF
TRBJ2-5	TRBV7-3	CASRKTGSPGETQYF
TRBJ1-1	TRBV18	CASSVGRMNTEAFF
TRBJ1-2	TRBV27	CASSHTRGGGYGYTF
TRBJ2-6	TRBV4-1	CASSQIGNSGANVLTF
TRBJ2-2	TRBV6-5	CASSYVSSGRVITGELFF
TRBJ2-7	TRBV5-1	CASSLGSGGLDYEQYF
TRBJ2-3	TRBV5-1	CASSLPGKDTQYF
TRBJ2-1	TRBV7-2	CASSRGGTGGSYNEQFF
TRBJ2-5	TRBV11-3	CASSFSWRGQETQYF
TRBJ2-5	TRBV5-1	CASSRGGSRQSETQYF
TRBJ2-2	TRBV6-1	CASSEVGGRAAGELFF
TRBJ1-5	TRBV10-3	CAISEMENQPQHF
TRBJ2-2	TRBV6-1	CASSGLVLTGELFF
TRBJ1-6	TRBV4-3	CASSQDVGVLSPLPF